What follows describes a single TCR beta chain. The antigen remains unidentified. TCRdb passed the reads through MiXCR, listing each CDR3 protein once. The top ten clones hold roughly 19% of a sample with over 250,000 distinct CDR3 sequences, about 20% of them seen once. This CDR3 has 17 amino acids. The V gene's germline CDR1 is SGHTA and CDR2 FQGNSA. V dropped 2 bases and J dropped 11; count of bases not matched to a gene: 15. This entry comes from a study of T cell repertoires in cytomegalovirus infection. Study context: It can be stated that public TCR beta signatures indicated CMV infection as well as a matching HLA type. Findings and caveats of the study: Clonotypes of TCR beta that were HLA-C-restricted and CMV-specific dominated the ex vivo response. Public TCR beta family frequency separated CMV-and-HLA carriers, including in an independent cohort.

This sequence joins TRBV7-2 and TRBJ1-6; 7 positions agree with TRBD1. The TCR sequence derives from a human donor in good health (CMV status not recorded). Some clones in this sample may be carry-over from other donors' samples. This specimen consisted of cultured PBMCs, obtained from culture after CMV antigen stimulation. CDR3 protein: CASSLISAGTDITPLHF. The CDR3 nucleotides are TGTGCCAGCAGCTTAATTTCGGCCGGGACAGATATTACACCCCTCCACTTT.